The entry that follows covers one T cell receptor (beta chain) sequence. The V and J ends lost 4 bases and 6 bases, in that order; junction bases with no gene match: 11. This CDR3 spans 15 amino acids. Germline V gene lookup returns CDR1 SGHRS and CDR2 YFSETQ. The sample belongs to a study of technical replicates of blood from several donors. TCRdb's table, derived via immunoSEQ multiplex PCR, lists solely in-frame clones and lacks some. Of around 83,000 clones listed, approximately 94% were seen once; the top ten hold about 0.25%. Source material: T cells isolated from PBMCs. This chain joins TRBV5-1 and TRBJ2-7; 9 nucleotides line up with TRBD2. This sequence originates from a human donor in good health. CDR3 coding DNA: TGCGCCAGCAGCACGTCCGGGACTAGCAGTTCCGAGCAGTACTTC. Translated: CASSTSGTSSSEQYF.